This T cell receptor beta chain was recorded in a study of T-cell memory formation after mild COVID-19. Study-wide context: TCR clusters mostly belonged to single donors. Overall study findings and caveats: Among CD4+ contracting clones, most were CM and EM, and CD8+ ones EMRA.

TCR alpha and TCR beta cDNA libraries carrying sample barcodes and UMIs came from 5'RACE with constant-segment primers. TCRdb called the 5' RACE reads again in MiXCR, with one record for every CDR3 protein. The repertoire includes 250,000 to 350,000 distinct CDR3 sequences, 15% to 20% of them detected once, and 22% sits in the top ten. The V gene's germline CDR1 is SEHNR and CDR2 FQNEAQ (reference sequence). V was shortened by 1 base and J by 8 bases, with 12 bases between the two germline ends. CDR3 length equals 15 residues. This clonotype was counted between two and nine times. Its antigen is unknown.

The chain uses TRBV7-9 and TRBJ1-6; D remains ambiguous. The TCR was taken from a man younger than 35 who had mild COVID-19 (a few samples of this study predate the infection). Cell type and time point are not known. Sequencing was performed on PBMCs or a T cell subset sorted from them (not recorded which). The CDR3 DNA reads TGTGCCAGCAGCTTAGGAACGGTTCGCGATTCACCCCTCCACTTT. Translating gives CASSLGTVRDSPLHF.